This T cell receptor (beta chain) was identified in a study of blood T cell repertoires in COVID-19. The J segment lost 4 bases and the V segment lost 5 bases, leaving 4 bases of the junction unmatched. This CDR3 is built from 13 residues. Germline CDR1 and CDR2: MNHEY and SVGEGT. TCRdb's copy holds only in-frame clones and misses some; the assay was immunoSEQ multiplex PCR. The table shows some 400,000 clones, with nearly 90% occurring only once. The sample comprised peripheral blood. The receptor was derived from a man younger than 30 with active or convalescent COVID-19. The rearrangement joins TRBV6-2 or TRBV6-3 to TRBJ1-2, with 7 bases matching TRBD1. As DNA, the CDR3 is TGTGCCAGCAGTAGGGACAGATTCTATGGCTACACCTTC. Translating it yields CASSRDRFYGYTF.